This T cell receptor (beta chain) is drawn from a study of cytomegalovirus exposure and HLA in healthy donors (TCRdb year 2017). The study in broad terms: An earlier analysis of some 600 of the donors reported 276 Gb of sequence data and 95 million to 140 million unique TCR beta sequences obtained from approximately 180 million T cells. About 300 gigabases of sequencing data and 70 million to 85 million unique TCR sequences were included in an early release covering roughly 600 HLA-typed donors. Of the 350 to 450 genotyped donors, around 81% fell in the genetic ancestry cluster associated with self-reported Caucasian donors. The study aimed to test whether cataloging public T cell receptors could reveal signatures of past pathogen exposure. The study profiled the T cell repertoires of hundreds of subjects by immunosequencing and related them to cytomegalovirus serostatus. A separate validation cohort of approximately 130 different subjects was used in addition to the 666-subject first cohort. To predict cytomegalovirus infection status, the study combined high-throughput TCR immunosequencing, statistical association of individual TCRs with disease status, and machine learning. A later analysis re-examined previously published TCR beta repertoires from 500 to 700 donors and added high-resolution HLA genotyping to investigate patterns of TCR occurrence. Rather than using new phenotypic data, the later analysis identified candidate immune exposures from TCR beta sequences and from how often those sequences occurred across donors. An earlier analysis of around 580 of the donors used high-throughput TCR beta sequencing to judge whether each TCR beta V gene segment behaved as functional or pseudogenic. Alongside the repertoire data, information on donor age, sex, ethnicity and CMV serostatus was compiled. In a later genetic analysis, genome-wide SNP genotypes for about 65% of the roughly 700 donors were used, and that subset was treated as a discovery cohort. All discovery cohort repertoires had been generated on a single sequencing platform. HLA typing included class I and class II loci at four-digit resolution. Typing coverage varied by locus: roughly 629-640 donors for A, B, C, DRB1 and DQB1; 522 for DQA1; nearly 610 for DPA1; 400 to 480 for DPB1. Several DR-DQ haplotypes were treated as single units for association and clustering because of strong linkage in the cohort. Among several hundred genotyped donors of the cohort, an average of around 220,000 unique TCR beta nucleotide sequences was sequenced per donor, of which approximately 19% were non-productive. The research as a whole found: A later analysis associated around 16,000 TCR beta sequences with specific HLA alleles at a false discovery rate of 0.05. CMV serostatus was the only immune exposure information available for the cohort. It was suggested by the authors that the approach could potentially be generalized to other disease states and immunological phenotypes. The study listed 150 to 200 TCR beta chains as associated with cytomegalovirus. Most TCR sequences were seen in very few donors, while some public TCRs were found in many individuals. Some IMGT-functional V segments, including TRBV6-2 and TRBV6-3, could not be told apart with the 87-base-pair reads, so those segments were excluded. In a later analysis, TCR association rates were found to vary across HLA loci, with the most associated TCRs seen for DRB1 alleles and the fewest for HLA-C alleles. Presence/absence analyses assumed roughly uniform sequencing depth across donors, an assumption that may not hold. When HLA alleles, especially DR and DQ, strongly co-occurred, TCR associations were difficult to assign to individual alleles. In this cohort, only TCR beta chains were sequenced, and detectable features were limited by the absence of alpha or paired-chain data. A cluster of highly shared sequence variants was judged likely to represent a technical artifact of the sequencing pipeline. According to a later analysis, parvovirus B19, influenza, CMV and Epstein-Barr virus appeared linked to several top co-occurrence clusters. An association between a missense DCLRE1C variant and V-gene and J-gene trimming of TCR beta chains was found in a later genetic analysis and replicated in an independent cohort. Linkage disequilibrium might explain the correlated functional status among segregating V segments, but an unknown experimental factor could not be excluded. A further reported finding was that TCR beta sequences accurately predicted the HLA-A and HLA-B alleles for most subjects in the first cohort. Most CMV-associated TCR beta chains appeared to be HLA-restricted in a later analysis, and the HLA associations seemed to be driven largely by CMV exposure. Because HLA typing was unavailable for some donors at each locus, only the typed subset was used in association tests. A later genetic analysis reported fewer N-insertions in productive TCRs among donors in an Asian-associated ancestry cluster than the roughly 720-donor mean. An earlier analysis of approximately 590 of the donors showed that most TCR beta V segments appeared in productive rearrangements either about 90% or about 30% of the time, which broadly matched IMGT annotations. In a later analysis, HLA-associated TCR beta chains were found to be more clonally expanded and to have lower generation probabilities than equally common non-associated chains. Three of the identified cytomegalovirus-associated TCR beta chains were confirmed in vitro to be specific for cytomegalovirus antigens. The classifier was reported to diagnose cytomegalovirus status with high specificity and sensitivity in both the original and validation cohorts. The earlier analysis of 587 of the donors excluded approximately 17 rarely observed V segments, including chromosome 9 orphons, because counts were too low.

Via the germline V gene, CDR1 is SGHVS and CDR2 FNYEAQ. Inclusive of the bounding cysteine and phenylalanine, the CDR3 is 15 residues long. Only the CDR3 DNA is retained, 45 bases long and in frame from the first base. The V and J ends are trimmed by 5 bases and 7 bases, leaving 18 bases between them. Libraries were made using the immunoSEQ multiplex PCR assay. For the multiplex PCR, a mixture combining 60 forward primers for TCR Vbeta segments and 13 reverse primers for TCR Jbeta segments was used. The CDR3 region of rearranged TCR beta genes was amplified from genomic DNA by a multiplex PCR assay. The Illumina HiSeq System was used to sequence the amplified TCR beta libraries as 87-base-pair reads. From the authors' description of their analysis: Across the 670 or so repertoires, a later analysis counted some 80 million unique TCR beta chains, 9 million to 14 million of which were shared by at least two donors. Raw reads were error-corrected and collapsed into unique sequences with a nearest-neighbor algorithm that merged closely related sequences to remove PCR and sequencing errors. To assign V, D and J gene segments, CDR3 sequences were aligned to IMGT reference sequences. Each retained sequence needed at least a six-nucleotide match to both a V gene segment and a J gene segment. Rearrangements were called productive when the CDR3 lacked stop codons and stayed in frame with V and J; all others were non-productive. CDR3 was defined by IMGT convention, running from the second conserved V-encoded cysteine to the conserved J-encoded phenylalanine. The earlier analysis of around 640 of the donors excluded sequences that lacked an unambiguous match to a single V gene segment. An earlier analysis of around 600 of the donors classified V segments as functional when productive rearrangements were above 56.7% and as segregating when the standard deviation between donors was above 5%. A statistical classification framework was built for diagnosing cytomegalovirus status from the catalog of TCR beta chain sequences. In a later analysis, TCR nucleotide sequences were compared against IMGT/GENE-DB human TR gene sequences so that V and J genes could be assigned. The TCRdist pipeline was used in a later analysis to assign CDR3 sequences and most-parsimonious VDJ recombination scenarios. A later analysis defined each TCR beta chain by its CDR3 amino acid sequence plus V-gene family, and excluded reads lacking a unique V-gene family. As a way to deal with suspected cross-contamination and a sequencing artifact, a later analysis dropped more than 500 nucleotide sequences that were highly shared and had low generation probability. In a later analysis, a clonal expansion index was calculated for each public chain from normalized within-repertoire ranks of inferred template counts. Generation probabilities in a later analysis came from a VDJ recombination model fitted to out-of-frame rearrangements, and those results were checked against IGoR. A later analysis scored TCR-TCR, TCR-HLA and TCR-CMV co-occurrence with hypergeometric tests, applying a repertoire-size bias correction to TCR pairs. To estimate false discovery rates, a later analysis permuted the HLA or CMV assignments 20 times. In a later analysis, co-occurring TCRs were grouped using DBSCAN, with TCRdist sequence similarity added in when clustering inside HLA-allele-positive subsets. Repertoires with fewer than 30,000 or more than 120,000 public chains were left out of co-occurrence clustering, as were about five repertoires with anomalous nucleotide sharing. TCRdb stores this immuneACCESS table with in-frame sequences only. Part of the clones is absent; in the studies checked, under half of the shortfall reflects unresolved V genes, and no reason is known for the rest. Clone size and V and J calls were adopted from that table, with D and trimming inferred from the DNA. Here the sample has 100,000 to 150,000 clones; more than 65% occur a single time. The ten biggest clones cover roughly 13% of the sample.

In total, approximately 690 healthy bone marrow donors made up the cohort. All cohort members were sampled while nominally healthy, although unrecorded immune exposures were likely present. The donor tested CMV seropositive, placing the donor among the 290 or so seropositive members of the cohort. A peripheral blood sample was provided by each donor, and peripheral blood mononuclear cells were used for TCR beta sequencing. Genomic DNA extraction from the blood cell samples was performed with the Qiagen DNeasy Blood Extraction Kit. About this clone: Its antigen remains unidentified. Per-nucleotide qualities are absent, and no much larger clonotype sits a single base away.

Input material: PBMCs. This clonotype was obtained from a woman between 40 and 55 years old in good health and CMV-seropositive. In this chain, TRBV7-6 is recombined with TRBJ1-5, with a tentative D gene TRBD1 over 5 matching bases. The nucleotide sequence reads as follows: TGTGCCAGCAGCCGGGACGGGAGGGAGGGGCAGCCCCAGCATTTT. Its coded protein is CASSRDGREGQPQHF.